This TCR beta chain derives from a study of graft-versus-host responses after intestinal transplantation. Study context: All of the recipients had induction that used anti-thymocyte globulin, then tacrolimus and steroids for around three years.

About this clone itself: The antigen remains undetermined.

Trimming took off 6 bases at V and 8 bases at J, with 22 bases between the two ends. The length of the CDR3 is 15 residues. In germline, CDR1 is LNHDA, CDR2 SQIVND (reference sequence). Repertoires were generated with immunoSEQ multiplex PCR, while TCRdb's copy carries only in-frame clones and drops some. The sample consists of 95,000 to 150,000 clones, 90% to 95% of them appearing once. The receptor comes from a human donor who received an intestinal transplant. This specimen was unstimulated CD4+ T cells sorted from spleen or lymph node cells, taken before intestinal transplant. The genes are TRBV19 and TRBJ1-2, with D uncertain. The DNA for the CDR3 is TGTGCCAGTAGCCCGGAGACCGTCCGGGGTAGAGGCTACACCTTC. It encodes CASSPETVRGRGYTF.